This paragraph covers one TCR beta chain sequence. Original data processing: Amplified reference gene primers provided the basis for estimating nucleated cell counts. Here immunoSEQ multiplex PCR was the method, and the copy in TCRdb shows in-frame clones only, minus some. For V, J and clone size, that table is used; D and trimming come from the DNA. The table has 95,000 to 100,000 clones, about 85% seen once; the top ten hold 1.5% to 2%. These data are taken from a study of blood T cell repertoires in COVID-19. Study as a whole: Sites in the United States, Italy and Spain provided acute and convalescent COVID-19 samples. Nucleic acid was either cDNA or gDNA, and it came from T cells, B-cell-depleted T cells, or PBMCs.

This CDR3 is built from 15 residues. The origin of this receptor is a woman aged 70-85 years with active or convalescent COVID-19. V and J are TRBV21-1 and TRBJ1-2. TRBV21-1 constitutes a pseudogene. The specimen was peripheral blood. In DNA form, the CDR3 reads TGTGCCAGCAGCAAAGAGGAGGGTCCCAACTATGGCTACACCTTC. Translation: CASSKEEGPNYGYTF.